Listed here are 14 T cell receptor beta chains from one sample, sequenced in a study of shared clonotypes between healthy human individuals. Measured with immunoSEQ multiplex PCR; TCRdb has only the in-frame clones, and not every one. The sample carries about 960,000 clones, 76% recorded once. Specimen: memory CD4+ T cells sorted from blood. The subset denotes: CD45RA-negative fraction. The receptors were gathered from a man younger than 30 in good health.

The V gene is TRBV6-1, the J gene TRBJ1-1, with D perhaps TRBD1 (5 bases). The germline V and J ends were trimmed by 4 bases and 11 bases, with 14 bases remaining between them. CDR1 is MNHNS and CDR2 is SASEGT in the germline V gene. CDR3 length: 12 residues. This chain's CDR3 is CASSGQGFGAFF. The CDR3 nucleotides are TGTGCCAGCAGTGGGCAGGGTTTCGGCGCTTTCTTT.

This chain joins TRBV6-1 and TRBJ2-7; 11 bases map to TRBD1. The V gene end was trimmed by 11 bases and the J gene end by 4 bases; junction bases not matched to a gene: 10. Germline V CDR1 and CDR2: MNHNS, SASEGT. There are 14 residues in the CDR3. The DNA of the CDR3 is TGTGCCGCCCAAGCGCGGGACAGGGGGTACGAGCAGTACTTC. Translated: CAAQARDRGYEQYF.

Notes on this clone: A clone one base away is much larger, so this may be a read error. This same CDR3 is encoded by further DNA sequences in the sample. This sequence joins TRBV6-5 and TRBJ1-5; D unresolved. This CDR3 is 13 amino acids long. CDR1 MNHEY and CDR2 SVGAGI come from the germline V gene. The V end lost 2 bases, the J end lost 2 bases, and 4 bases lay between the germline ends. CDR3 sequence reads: CASSYGGNQPQHF. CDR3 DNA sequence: TGTGCCAGCAGTTACGGGGGCAATCAGCCCCAGCATTTT.

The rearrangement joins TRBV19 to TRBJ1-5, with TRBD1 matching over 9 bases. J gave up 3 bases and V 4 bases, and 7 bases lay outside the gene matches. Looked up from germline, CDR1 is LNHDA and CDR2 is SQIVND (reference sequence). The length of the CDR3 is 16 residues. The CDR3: CASSKQGAIPNQPQHF. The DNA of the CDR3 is TGTGCCAGTAGTAAACAGGGGGCGATCCCCAATCAGCCCCAGCATTTT. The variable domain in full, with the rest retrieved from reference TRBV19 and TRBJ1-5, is DGGITQSPKYLFRKEGQNVTLSCEQNLNHDAMYWYRQDPGQGLRLIYYSQIVNDFQKGDIAEGYSVSREKKESFPLTVTSAQKNPTAFYLCASSKQGAIPNQPQHFGDGTRLSIL.

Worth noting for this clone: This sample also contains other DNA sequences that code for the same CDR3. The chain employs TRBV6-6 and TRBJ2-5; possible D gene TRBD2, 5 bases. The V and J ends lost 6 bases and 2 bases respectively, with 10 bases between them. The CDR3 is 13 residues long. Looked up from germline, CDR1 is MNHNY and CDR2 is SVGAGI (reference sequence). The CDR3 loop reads CASSRGLQETQYF. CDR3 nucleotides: TGTGCCAGCAGCCGTGGACTGCAAGAGACCCAGTACTTC.

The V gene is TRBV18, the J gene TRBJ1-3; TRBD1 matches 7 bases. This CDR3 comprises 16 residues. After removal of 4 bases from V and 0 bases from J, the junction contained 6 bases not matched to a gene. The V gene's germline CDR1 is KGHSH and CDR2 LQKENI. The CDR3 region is CASSRNRDSSGNTIYF. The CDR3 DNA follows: TGTGCCAGCTCACGAAACCGGGACAGCTCTGGAAACACCATATATTTT.

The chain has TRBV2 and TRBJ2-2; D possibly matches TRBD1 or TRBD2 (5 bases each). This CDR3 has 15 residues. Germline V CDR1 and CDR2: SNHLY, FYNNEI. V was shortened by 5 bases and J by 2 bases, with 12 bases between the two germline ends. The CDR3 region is CASSTLGANTGELFF. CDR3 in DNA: TGTGCCAGCAGTACGCTCGGGGCAAACACCGGGGAGCTGTTTTTT.

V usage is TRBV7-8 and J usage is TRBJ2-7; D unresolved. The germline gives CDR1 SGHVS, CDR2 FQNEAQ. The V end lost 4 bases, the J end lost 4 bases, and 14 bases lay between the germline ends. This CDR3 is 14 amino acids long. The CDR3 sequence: CASSYGRRLYEQYF. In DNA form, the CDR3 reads TGTGCCAGCAGCTATGGACGGCGGTTGTACGAGCAGTACTTC.

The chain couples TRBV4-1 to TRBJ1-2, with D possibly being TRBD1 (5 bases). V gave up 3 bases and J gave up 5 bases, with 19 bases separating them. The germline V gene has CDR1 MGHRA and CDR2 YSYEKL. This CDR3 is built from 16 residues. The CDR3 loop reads CASSHAPTESFYGYTF. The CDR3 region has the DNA TGCGCCAGCAGCCATGCCCCGACAGAATCGTTTTATGGCTACACCTTC.

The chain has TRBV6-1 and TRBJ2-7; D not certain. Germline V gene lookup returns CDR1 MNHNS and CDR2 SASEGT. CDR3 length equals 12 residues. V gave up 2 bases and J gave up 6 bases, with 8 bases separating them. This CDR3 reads CASSEPLGEQYF. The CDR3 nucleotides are TGTGCCAGCAGTGAACCGCTAGGCGAGCAGTACTTC.

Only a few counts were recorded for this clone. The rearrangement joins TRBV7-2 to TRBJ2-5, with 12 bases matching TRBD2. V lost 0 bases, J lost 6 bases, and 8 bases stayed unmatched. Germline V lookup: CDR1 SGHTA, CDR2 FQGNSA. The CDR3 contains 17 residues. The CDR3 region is CASSLALAGGIMKTQYF. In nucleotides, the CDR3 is TGTGCCAGCAGCTTAGCGCTAGCGGGAGGGATCATGAAGACCCAGTACTTC.

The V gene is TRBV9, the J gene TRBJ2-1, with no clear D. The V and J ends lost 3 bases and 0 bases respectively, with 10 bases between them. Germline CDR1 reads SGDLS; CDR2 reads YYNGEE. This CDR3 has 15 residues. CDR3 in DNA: TGTGCCAGCAGCGAGAGTGATAGCTCCTACAATGAGCAGTTCTTC. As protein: CASSESDSSYNEQFF.

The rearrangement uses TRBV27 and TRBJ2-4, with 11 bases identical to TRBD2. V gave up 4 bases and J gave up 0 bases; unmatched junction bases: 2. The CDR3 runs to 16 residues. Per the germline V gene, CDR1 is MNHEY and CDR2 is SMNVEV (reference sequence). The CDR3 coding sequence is TGTGCCAGCAGTTCCCTAGCGGGGGGAGCCAAAAACATTCAGTACTTC. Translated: CASSSLAGGAKNIQYF.

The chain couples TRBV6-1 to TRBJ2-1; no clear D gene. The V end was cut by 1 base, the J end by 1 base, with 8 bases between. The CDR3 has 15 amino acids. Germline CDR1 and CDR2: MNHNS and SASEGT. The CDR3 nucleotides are TGTGCCAGCAGTGAAGTTAGGTTTTCCTACAATGAGCAGTTCTTC. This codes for CASSEVRFSYNEQFF.